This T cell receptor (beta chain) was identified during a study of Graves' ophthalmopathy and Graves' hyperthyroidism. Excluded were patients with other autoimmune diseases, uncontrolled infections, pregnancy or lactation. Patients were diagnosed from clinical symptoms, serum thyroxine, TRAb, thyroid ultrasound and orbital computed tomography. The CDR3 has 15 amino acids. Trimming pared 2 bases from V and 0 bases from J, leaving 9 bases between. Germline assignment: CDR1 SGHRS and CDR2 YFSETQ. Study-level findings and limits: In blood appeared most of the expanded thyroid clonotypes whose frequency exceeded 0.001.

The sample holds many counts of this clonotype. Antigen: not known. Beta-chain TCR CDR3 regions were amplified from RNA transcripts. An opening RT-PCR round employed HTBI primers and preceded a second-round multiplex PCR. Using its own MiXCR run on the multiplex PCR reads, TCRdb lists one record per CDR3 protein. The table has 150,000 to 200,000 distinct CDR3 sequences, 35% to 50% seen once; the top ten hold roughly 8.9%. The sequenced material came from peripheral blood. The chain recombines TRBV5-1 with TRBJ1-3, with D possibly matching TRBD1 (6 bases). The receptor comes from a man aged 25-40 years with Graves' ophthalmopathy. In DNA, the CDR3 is TGCGCCAGCAGCTTTTCCAGGGGCTCTGGAAACACCATATATTTT. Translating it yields CASSFSRGSGNTIYF.